A selection of T cell receptor beta chains follows, all from one sample in a study of cytomegalovirus exposure and HLA in healthy donors. Generated by immunoSEQ multiplex PCR, the TCRdb table keeps only in-frame clones and is missing some. The table includes a few hundred thousand clones, 75% to 80% detected once. Sequencing used PBMCs. The receptors derive from a man aged 18 to 30 in good health and CMV-seronegative. Each CDR3 is given with its conserved first and last residue. Fields, in order: clone size, V gene, J gene, D gene, CDR3 DNA, CDR3 protein. A D gene is named only where the DNA matches it firmly. Where a row states a size, it is once, few, many or the class of an expanded clone; other rows omit it.

NA	TRBV27	TRBJ1-5	NA	TGTGCCAGCAGTCCGTGGGGGGGGGTGATGATTCAGCCCCAGCATTTT	CASSPWGGVMIQPQHF
NA	TRBV2	TRBJ2-1	TRBD2	TGTGCCAGCAAGGGACTAGCGGGGGGGAATTACAATGAGCAGTTCTTC	CASKGLAGGNYNEQFF
NA	TRBV5-6	TRBJ2-3	NA	TGTGCCAGCAGCTTGCCTAGCACAGATACGCAGTATTTT	CASSLPSTDTQYF
NA	TRBV7-8	TRBJ1-5	NA	TGTGCCAGCAGCTTAGTGCCAGGACATAGCAATCAGCCCCAGCATTTT	CASSLVPGHSNQPQHF
NA	TRBV9	TRBJ2-7	NA	TGTGCCAGCAGCCTGGACAGTCCCTACGAGCAGTACTTC	CASSLDSPYEQYF
once	TRBV13	TRBJ1-3	NA	TGTGCCAGCAGCTTAACGTTTTTTTCGGGGGACTCCGGAAACACCATATATTTT	CASSLTFFSGDSGNTIYF
once	TRBV6-4	TRBJ2-3	TRBD2	TGTGCCAGCAGTGATTTGCCGCTTCTAGCGGGACCCACAGATACGCAGTATTTT	CASSDLPLLAGPTDTQYF
NA	TRBV2	TRBJ2-5	NA	TGTGCCAGCAGTGATCGCCCGGGAACAACTCAAGAGACCCAGTACTTC	CASSDRPGTTQETQYF
NA	TRBV7-3	TRBJ2-3	NA	TGTGCCAGCAGCCTCCGCGGCGGTGCCACAGATACGCAGTATTTT	CASSLRGGATDTQYF
NA	TRBV4-1	TRBJ1-1	NA	TGCGCCAGCAGCCAAGATTTCAGCGATGAAGCTTTCTTT	CASSQDFSDEAFF
NA	TRBV27	TRBJ2-3	NA	TGTGCCAGCAGCCTAGTGAGCACAGATACGCAGTATTTT	CASSLVSTDTQYF